Listed here are 11 T cell receptor beta chains from one sample, sequenced in a study of PD-1 blockade in classical Hodgkin lymphoma. Brentuximab vedotin exposure varied, and every patient relapsed after autologous stem cell transplantation. Assay used: immunoSEQ multiplex PCR; TCRdb lists only in-frame clones, some missing. The repertoire holds under 20,000 clones, with roughly 88% as singletons. The specimen comprised peripheral blood mononuclear cells (PBMCs), sampled before the second cycle of nivolumab. The receptors originated from a human donor with classical Hodgkin lymphoma.

The CDR3 region has the DNA TGCGCCAGCAGCCAAGATAGGGGCCCCTACGAGCAGTACTTC. Translated: CASSQDRGPYEQYF. The chain couples TRBV4-3 to TRBJ2-7, with D possibly TRBD1 on 5 matching bases. The V gene's germline CDR1 is LGHNA and CDR2 YSLEER. V lost 0 bases and J 2 bases, leaving 8 bases between the germline ends. The CDR3 has 14 residues.

The J gene is TRBJ1-4, the V gene TRBV5-1; no reliable D call. The germline CDR1 and CDR2 sequences are SGHRS and YFSETQ. V was shortened by 0 bases and J by 6 bases, with 12 bases between the two germline ends. CDR3 length: 15 residues. Here the CDR3 DNA reads TGCGCCAGCAGCTTGGCCCCCGGGGTTTATGAAAAACTGTTTTTT. This translates into CASSLAPGVYEKLFF.

The rearrangement joins TRBV29-1 to TRBJ1-3, with D perhaps matching TRBD1 (5 bases). Germline-derived CDR1 and CDR2 are SQVTM and ANQGSEA. V was cut by 6 bases and J by 1 base, with 19 bases left in between. The CDR3 length is 16 residues. The CDR3 protein is CSVRRGGLGSGNTIYF. The CDR3, as DNA: TGCAGCGTCCGTCGGGGGGGGTTGGGTTCTGGAAACACCATATATTTT.

The rearrangement links TRBV4-3 to TRBJ2-7, with 16 bases aligning to TRBD2. V lost 0 bases and J lost 3; bases outside the gene matches: 11. Germline V gene lookup returns CDR1 LGHNA and CDR2 YSLEER. The CDR3 spans 20 residues. CDR3 residues: CASSQDYRGLAGGSGYEQYF. The CDR3 DNA sequence: TGCGCCAGCAGCCAAGATTACAGGGGACTAGCGGGGGGGAGCGGCTACGAGCAGTACTTC.

V and J are TRBV7-8 and TRBJ2-1; D ambiguous. In germline, CDR1 is SGHVS, CDR2 FQNEAQ. V lost 1 base to trimming and J lost 10 bases, with 23 bases between them. The CDR3 totals 17 residues. The CDR3 sequence is CASSLGVYGPGHTEQFF. CDR3 in DNA: TGTGCCAGCAGCTTAGGAGTTTATGGGCCGGGTCACACAGAGCAGTTCTTC.

This clone was recorded only once. The genes are TRBV9 and TRBJ2-1; D could derive from TRBD1 or TRBD2 (5 bases each). Trimming pared 2 bases from V and 2 bases from J, leaving 11 bases between. CDR1 is SGDLS, CDR2 YYNGEE, per germline. This CDR3 has 15 residues. The CDR3 nucleotides are TGTGCCAGCAGCGTCGAGGGGAATGCCTACAATGAGCAGTTCTTC. Protein sequence: CASSVEGNAYNEQFF.

The chain recombines TRBV5-1 with TRBJ2-1; 8 bases agree with TRBD2. The J segment lost 7 bases and the V segment lost 4 bases, leaving 13 bases of the junction unmatched. The germline gives CDR1 SGHRS, CDR2 YFSETQ. The CDR3 is 16 amino acids. Here the CDR3 reads CASSASPGGARNEQFF. In DNA form, the CDR3 reads TGCGCCAGCAGCGCCAGTCCGGGGGGGGCCCGAAATGAGCAGTTCTTC.

The chain is built from TRBV5-1 and TRBJ2-5, with 11 bases identical to TRBD1. V dropped 0 bases and J dropped 5; count of bases not matched to a gene: 9. The germline V gene has CDR1 SGHRS and CDR2 YFSETQ. The CDR3 contains 17 residues. DNA of the CDR3: TGCGCCAGCAGCTTGGCCCTTCGGGACAGGGGGAAGGAGACCCAGTACTTC. Translated, it gives CASSLALRDRGKETQYF. The full variable domain, rest sourced from reference TRBV5-1 and TRBJ2-5, is KAGVTQTPRYLIKTRGQQVTLSCSPISGHRSVSWYQQTPGQGLQFLFEYFSETQRNKGNFPGRFSGRQFSNSRSEMNVSTLELGDSALYLCASSLALRDRGKETQYFGPGTRLLVL.

This sequence joins TRBV5-1 and TRBJ2-1; D perhaps matches TRBD2 (5 bases). This CDR3 comprises 15 residues. V dropped 4 bases and J dropped 1 base, with 12 bases sitting between them. The germline CDR1 and CDR2 sequences are SGHRS and YFSETQ. CDR3 sequence reads: CASSPRPGSYNEQFF. CDR3 bases: TGCGCCAGCAGCCCTCGCCCGGGATCCTACAATGAGCAGTTCTTC.

The CDR3 reads CASRSSGEQYF. The CDR3 nucleotides are TGTGCCAGTAGGAGTAGCGGGGAGCAGTACTTC. This sequence joins TRBV19 and TRBJ2-7; 7 positions match TRBD2. After removal of 6 bases from V and 7 bases from J, the junction contained 3 bases not matched to a gene. CDR1 is LNHDA, CDR2 SQIVND, per germline (reference sequence). CDR3 length equals 11 residues.

The V call is TRBV18, the J call TRBJ2-7; tentatively, D is TRBD2 (5 bases). CDR1 is KGHSH and CDR2 is LQKENI in the germline V gene. V lost 3 bases and J lost 0, with 12 bases in between. There are 15 residues in the CDR3. CDR3: CASSPSGTSSYEQYF. The DNA of the CDR3 is TGTGCCAGCTCACCGTCAGGTACTAGCTCCTACGAGCAGTACTTC.